Listed here are 29 T cell receptor beta chains from one sample, sequenced in a study of early T cells in non-severe SARS-CoV-2 infection. Using its own MiXCR run on the 5' RACE reads, TCRdb lists one record per CDR3 protein. Among about 110,000 distinct CDR3 sequences, about an eighth were seen once, and the ten largest hold around 3%. The sequenced sample was whole blood. Every receptor here comes from an adult who was a healthcare worker with PCR-confirmed SARS-CoV-2 infection or an uninfected control (not recorded which).

This clonotype was observed at least ten times. The chain is built from TRBV7-6 and TRBJ1-4, with D uncertain. The ends were cut back, 5 bases at V and 1 base at J, with 8 bases in the middle. Germline V gene lookup returns CDR1 SGHVS and CDR2 FNYEAQ. The CDR3 length is 14 residues. The CDR3, as DNA: TGTGCCAGCAGCCCGGCAGGAACTAATGAAAAACTGTTTTTT. This sequence encodes CASSPAGTNEKLFF.

This clonotype showed up just a few times. This chain joins TRBV12-3 or TRBV12-4 and TRBJ1-5, with D maybe TRBD1 (5 bases). Trimming shortened V by 5 bases and J by 1 base, and 18 bases separated the two germline ends. This CDR3 comprises 17 residues. The CDR3 bases are TGTGCCAGCAGTCCTGGGACGGATTCGTGGAGCAATCAGCCCCAGCATTTT. Encoded protein: CASSPGTDSWSNQPQHF.

This sequence joins TRBV3-1 and TRBJ1-5, with D tentatively TRBD1 (6 bases). The CDR3 is made up of 13 amino acids. The germline V gene has CDR1 LGHDT and CDR2 YNNKEL (reference sequence). V gave up 4 bases and J gave up 5 bases, with 9 bases separating them. The CDR3: CASSPSGDQPQHF. DNA of the CDR3: TGTGCCAGCAGCCCGTCAGGGGATCAGCCCCAGCATTTT.

A few counts support this clonotype. The rearrangement uses TRBV3-1 and TRBJ2-3; TRBD2 agrees at 8 bases. The CDR3 contains 16 residues. V lost 4 bases, J lost 0 bases, and 6 bases stayed unmatched. Germline-derived CDR1 and CDR2 are LGHDT and YNNKEL (reference sequence). CDR3 residues: CASSPGTRVSTDTQYF. Here the CDR3 DNA reads TGTGCCAGCAGCCCCGGGACTAGGGTTAGCACAGATACGCAGTATTTT.

This clonotype showed up just a few times. The rearrangement links TRBV20-1 to TRBJ2-7; no clear D. Germline CDR1 reads DFQATT; CDR2 reads SNEGSKA (reference sequence). The CDR3 extends over 15 amino acids. The V end lost 4 bases, the J end lost 0 bases, and 16 bases lay between the germline ends. CDR3 in amino acids: CSAIGKTQSSYEQYF. The CDR3 bases are TGCAGTGCTATTGGAAAGACTCAGAGCTCCTACGAGCAGTACTTC.

The gene calls are TRBV7-9 and TRBJ2-2; D is possibly TRBD2 (6 bases). The germline gives CDR1 SEHNR, CDR2 FQNEAQ (reference sequence). V lost 2 bases and J 4 bases, leaving 14 bases between the germline ends. The CDR3 totals 16 residues. CDR3: CASSLWVAGRTGELFF. As DNA, the CDR3 is TGTGCCAGCAGCTTATGGGTCGCGGGGCGCACCGGGGAGCTGTTTTTT.

The rearrangement links TRBV6-5 to TRBJ2-3; 10 bases match TRBD2. The CDR3 runs 16 residues. V lost 6 bases to trimming and J lost 0 bases; unmatched junction nucleotides: 6. Germline CDR1 reads MNHEY; CDR2 reads SVGAGI. CDR3 sequence (DNA): TGTGCCAGCAGGCTGGGACTAGCGCTTAGCACAGATACGCAGTATTTT. Amino acids: CASRLGLALSTDTQYF.

The J gene is TRBJ2-7, the V gene TRBV7-9, with 9 bases lining up with TRBD1. CDR1 is SEHNR, CDR2 FQNEAQ, per germline (reference sequence). V dropped 5 bases and J dropped 0; count of bases not matched to a gene: 8. CDR3 length: 16 residues. CDR3 residues: CASSHSMGQGSYEQYF. The CDR3 coding sequence is TGTGCCAGCAGCCATTCTATGGGACAGGGCTCCTACGAGCAGTACTTC.

The chain carries TRBV7-6 and TRBJ1-1, with D tentatively TRBD1 (6 bases). V dropped 0 bases and J dropped 1 base, with 9 bases sitting between them. The CDR3 runs to 15 residues. The germline V gene encodes CDR1 SGHVS and CDR2 FNYEAQ. CDR3 residues: CASSLAGGRNTEAFF. The CDR3 region has the DNA TGTGCCAGCAGCTTAGCAGGGGGAAGGAACACTGAAGCTTTCTTT.

The chain links TRBV6-4 to TRBJ1-1; D is unresolved. The CDR3 spans 13 residues. Between the trimmed V and J ends, which lost 3 bases and 0 bases, there was a span of 5 bases. Germline lookup yields CDR1 MRHNA and CDR2 SNTAGT. The CDR3 bases are TGTGCCAGCAGTGAACGGTTGAACACTGAAGCTTTCTTT. It encodes CASSERLNTEAFF.

This clonotype has more than one count but fewer than ten. The rearrangement uses TRBV19 and TRBJ1-5, with TRBD1 matching over 8 bases. V was pared by 5 bases and J by 5 bases, with 11 bases of the junction left unmatched. The germline V gene encodes CDR1 LNHDA and CDR2 SQIVND (reference sequence). The CDR3 spans 16 residues. Written as DNA, the CDR3 is TGTGCCAGTAGTCCCCTCCGACAGGGGAGCGATCAGCCCCAGCATTTT. As protein: CASSPLRQGSDQPQHF. The variable domain in full, with the rest retrieved from reference TRBV19 and TRBJ1-5, is DGGITQSPKYLFRKEGQNVTLSCEQNLNHDAMYWYRQDPGQGLRLIYYSQIVNDFQKGDIAEGYSVSREKKESFPLTVTSAQKNPTAFYLCASSPLRQGSDQPQHFGDGTRLSIL.

This chain connects TRBV5-1 to TRBJ2-1; D call uncertain. Trimming left V 1 base short and J 9 bases short, with 8 bases between. Germline-derived CDR1 and CDR2 are SGHRS and YFSETQ. The CDR3 loop spans 12 amino acids. The CDR3 loop reads CASSLPASEQFF. CDR3 sequence (DNA): TGCGCCAGCAGCTTGCCAGCCAGTGAGCAGTTCTTC.

This clonotype appeared a few times. The J gene is TRBJ2-2, the V gene TRBV19; TRBD2 might be the D (6 bases). CDR1 LNHDA and CDR2 SQIVND come from the germline V gene (reference sequence). This CDR3 comprises 15 residues. Trimming cost V 5 bases and J 4 bases, with 14 bases left between them. The CDR3 DNA reads TGTGCCAGTAGTCCCCGGGGAGGCGGCACCGGGGAGCTGTTTTTT. Its translation: CASSPRGGGTGELFF.

This chain uses TRBV12-3 or TRBV12-4 with TRBJ2-1; D might be TRBD2 (5 bases). CDR3 length: 14 amino acids. V was cut by 5 bases and J by 8 bases, with 16 bases left in between. The CDR3 coding sequence is TGTGCCAGCAGTCTGAGAGTGGGGAGCGATGAGCAGTTCTTC. It codes for CASSLRVGSDEQFF.

Relative to its sample, this clonotype is medium-sized. The rearrangement links TRBV20-1 to TRBJ2-7; D perhaps matches TRBD1 (7 bases). CDR1 is DFQATT, CDR2 SNEGSKA, per germline (reference sequence). V was trimmed by 6 bases and J by 12 bases, leaving 21 bases between them. There are 12 residues in the CDR3. The CDR3 DNA reads as TGCAGTGCAACGCCACCCCAGGGGGGTAGGTACTTC. Its protein product is CSATPPQGGRYF.

The chain employs TRBV7-3 and TRBJ2-2, with 9 bases matching TRBD2. V shed 1 base and J 4 bases; nucleotides not matched to a gene: 4. The germline V gene has CDR1 SGHTA and CDR2 FQGTGA. The CDR3 is 16 residues long. This CDR3 reads CASSLNPSGATGELFF. For the CDR3, the DNA is TGTGCCAGCAGCTTAAATCCTAGCGGGGCCACCGGGGAGCTGTTTTTT.

Regarding this clonotype: A much larger clone sits a single nucleotide away, making a read error possible. V gene TRBV18 combines with J gene TRBJ1-5, with D unclear. V shed 1 base and J shed 4 bases, with 11 bases lying between them. The CDR3 totals 15 residues. Germline V gene sequence: CDR1 KGHSH, CDR2 LQKENI. CDR3 amino acids: CASSPRTGENQPQHF. The CDR3 DNA follows: TGTGCCAGCTCACCACGTACGGGAGAGAATCAGCCCCAGCATTTT.

The chain recombines TRBV13 with TRBJ2-3; D perhaps matches TRBD1 (7 bases). Germline CDR1 and CDR2: PRHDT and FYEKMQ (reference sequence). This CDR3 is built from 17 residues. The V and J ends lost 3 bases and 4 bases respectively, with 20 bases between them. Here the CDR3 DNA reads TGTGCCAGCAGCTTTTCAACCCCAGGGGGGAGAGCAGATACGCAGTATTTT. It is translated as CASSFSTPGGRADTQYF.

This clonotype has more than one count but fewer than ten. J is TRBJ1-1 and V is TRBV7-3, with D hard to call. The CDR3 is made up of 13 amino acids. The V end was cut by 0 bases, the J end by 5 bases, with 7 bases between. The germline CDR1 and CDR2 sequences are SGHTA and FQGTGA. The CDR3 region is CASSLTGRTEAFF. The CDR3 DNA reads TGTGCCAGCAGCTTAACAGGGCGAACTGAAGCTTTCTTT. The complete variable domain, with remaining parts taken from reference TRBV7-3 and TRBJ1-1, reads GAGVSQTPSNKVTEKGKYVELRCDPISGHTALYWYRQSLGQGPEFLIYFQGTGAADDSGLPNDRFFAVRPEGSVSTLKIQRTERGDSAVYLCASSLTGRTEAFFGQGTRLTVV.

This sequence joins TRBV12-3 or TRBV12-4 and TRBJ1-2, with 7 bases identical to TRBD1. The J segment lost 3 bases and the V segment lost 3 bases, leaving 4 bases of the junction unmatched. The CDR3 sequence is 14 residues long. The CDR3 region is CASSLAGGYYGYTF. The CDR3 nucleotides read TGTGCCAGCAGTTTGGCAGGGGGATACTATGGCTACACCTTC.

The table lists this clonotype with a few counts. The J gene is TRBJ1-1, the V gene TRBV6-5, with a tentative D call TRBD1 (6 bases). V was cut by 6 bases and J by 0 bases, with 8 bases left in between. From germline, CDR1 is MNHEY and CDR2 SVGAGI. This CDR3 region has 13 residues. CDR3 nucleotide sequence: TGTGCCAGCAGGGACAGATTGAACACTGAAGCTTTCTTT. As protein: CASRDRLNTEAFF.

This chain uses TRBV12-3 or TRBV12-4 with TRBJ1-5; the D is unclear. Between the trimmed V and J ends, which lost 3 bases and 4 bases, there was a span of 4 bases. This CDR3 region has 12 residues. CDR3 loop: CASSFQNQPQHF. The CDR3, as DNA: TGTGCCAGCAGTTTCCAGAATCAGCCCCAGCATTTT.

This clonotype was detected only a few times. The V gene is TRBV7-2, the J gene TRBJ1-5; D is unclear. CDR3 length equals 15 residues. V lost 0 bases and J lost 3, with 9 bases in between. Germline CDR1 is SGHTA and CDR2 is FQGNSA. For the CDR3, the DNA is TGTGCCAGCAGCTTAGCGGTTAGCGTCAATCAGCCCCAGCATTTT. As protein: CASSLAVSVNQPQHF.

This clonotype was detected once. A single base separates this from a much larger clone, so it may be a read error. The chain has TRBV10-1 and TRBJ2-7; 7 nucleotides agree with TRBD1. The CDR3 consists of 18 residues. In germline, CDR1 is WNHNN, CDR2 SYGVQD (reference sequence). CDR3 coding DNA: TGCGCCAGCGCTTTCCATCCCCACCCGGGACAGCCGAGCTACGTGCAGTACTTC. Protein: CASAFHPHPGQPSYVQYF.

CDR3 residues: CSASPGALSGGYTF. As DNA, the CDR3 is TGCAGTGCTAGCCCGGGGGCGCTTTCCGGTGGCTACACCTTC. The rearrangement joins TRBV20-1 to TRBJ1-2, with a tentative D call TRBD1 (6 bases). The CDR3 has 14 amino acids. The germline V gene encodes CDR1 DFQATT and CDR2 SNEGSKA (reference sequence). V gave up 3 bases and J gave up 7 bases, with 18 bases separating them.

This clonotype appeared many times. The rearrangement uses TRBV7-9 and TRBJ1-5; D call uncertain. Per the germline V gene, CDR1 is SEHNR and CDR2 is FQNEAQ (reference sequence). The CDR3 runs 13 residues. V lost 1 base and J 5 bases, leaving 6 bases between the germline ends. The CDR3 sequence is CASSLGTDQPQHF. CDR3 in DNA: TGTGCCAGCAGCTTAGGGACGGATCAGCCCCAGCATTTT.

The chain links TRBV28 to TRBJ2-2; D unresolved. The CDR3 is 13 amino acids. Per the germline V gene, CDR1 is MDHEN and CDR2 is SYDVKM. Between the trimmed V and J ends, which lost 6 bases and 4 bases, there was a span of 9 bases. The CDR3 sequence: CASRRSGTGELFF. The CDR3 DNA is TGTGCCAGCAGGAGGTCGGGCACCGGGGAGCTGTTTTTT.

In this sample, this clonotype turned up a few times. The chain joins TRBV6-2 or TRBV6-3 to TRBJ2-5, with D possibly matching TRBD1 (6 bases). CDR1 and CDR2 from the germline V gene are MNHEY and SVGEGT. Trimming shortened V by 8 bases and J by 5 bases, and 9 bases separated the two germline ends. The CDR3 is 11 amino acids. The CDR3 bases are TGTGCCAGCCAGCAGGGGGAGACCCAGTACTTC. Translated, it gives CASQQGETQYF.

This clonotype was detected only a few times. This chain connects TRBV7-3 to TRBJ1-1; no reliable D call. This CDR3 comprises 14 residues. Germline V CDR1 and CDR2: SGHTA, FQGTGA. The V end lost 5 bases, the J end lost 1 base, and 11 bases lay between the germline ends. The CDR3, as DNA: TGTGCCAGCAGCCTTCTCGCCCAGAACACTGAAGCTTTCTTT. Its protein product is CASSLLAQNTEAFF.